This T cell receptor beta chain emerged from a study of PD-1 blockade in classical Hodgkin lymphoma. General study findings and limits: There was a significant rise in CD4+ TCR diversity by C4D1, with no such rise for CD8+. Relapsed/refractory patients reportedly had lower baseline diversity than newly diagnosed patients. Complete responders had baseline diversity similar to newly diagnosed patients. Repertoire differences lack defined causes, possibly disease activity or prior therapy.

Using immunoSEQ multiplex PCR, the repertoire was profiled, and TCRdb retains in-frame clones only, with some absent. The table has approximately 84,000 clones, roughly 89% seen once. As for this clone: The target antigen is unknown.

Brentuximab vedotin exposure varied, and every patient relapsed after autologous stem cell transplantation. V lost 3 bases and J 3 bases, leaving 8 bases between the germline ends. The CDR3 contains 12 residues. Germline V lookup: CDR1 GTSNPN, CDR2 SVGIG (reference sequence). The source was peripheral blood mononuclear cells (PBMCs), collected at baseline. The sequence was obtained from a human donor with classical Hodgkin lymphoma. The chain couples TRBV30 to TRBJ1-2, with TRBD1 as a possible D gene (5 bases). This chain's CDR3 is CAWSEGYYGYTF. As DNA, the CDR3 is TGTGCCTGGAGCGAGGGGTACTATGGCTACACCTTC.